The text below deals with one T cell receptor beta chain. Antigen specificity is unknown. V lost 5 bases to trimming and J lost 3 bases, with 14 bases between them. CDR3 length: 15 residues. Germline V gene data show CDR1 as MDHEN and CDR2 as SYDVKM. They ran version v3.0 of the immunoSEQ assay at survey level. Only in-frame clones appear in the TCRdb table, and some are missing; sequencing was by immunoSEQ multiplex PCR. The sample records fewer than 45,000 clones, approximately 94% being singletons. These data come from a study of long-term antiretroviral therapy in people with HIV. Study conclusions and caveats: Dominating the repertoire at all time points were the clones that expanded before ART. Relative to transplant donor controls, diversity remained lower despite increasing after ART. Blood dates from the mid-2000s to the late 2010s, possibly under older ART regimens.

Without exception, participants with HIV were treated in the United States. Sequenced material: unsorted PBMCs, taken 4.1 years after starting antiretroviral therapy. This receptor was identified in a woman aged 45-65 years with HIV. The chain is built from TRBV28 and TRBJ2-1, with unresolved D. The CDR3 DNA is TGTGCCAGCAGTGAACGGGTAACCGACTACAATGAGCAGTTCTTC. Amino acids: CASSERVTDYNEQFF.